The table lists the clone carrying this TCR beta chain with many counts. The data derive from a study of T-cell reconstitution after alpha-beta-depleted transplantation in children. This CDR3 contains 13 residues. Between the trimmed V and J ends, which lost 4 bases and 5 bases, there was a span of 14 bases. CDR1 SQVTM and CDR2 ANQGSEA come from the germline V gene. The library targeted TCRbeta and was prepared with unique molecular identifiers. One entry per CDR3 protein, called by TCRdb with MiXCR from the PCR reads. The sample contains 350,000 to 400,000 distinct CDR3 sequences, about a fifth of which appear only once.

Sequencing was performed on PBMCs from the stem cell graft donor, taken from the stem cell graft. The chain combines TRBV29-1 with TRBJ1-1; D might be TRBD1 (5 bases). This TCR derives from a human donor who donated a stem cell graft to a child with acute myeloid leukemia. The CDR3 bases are TGCAGCGTTGGGGTAGCGGGGGGGACTGAAGCTTTCTTT. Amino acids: CSVGVAGGTEAFF. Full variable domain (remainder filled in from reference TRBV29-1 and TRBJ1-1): SAVISQKPSRDICQRGTSLTIQCQVDSQVTMMFWYRQQPGQSLTLIATANQGSEATYESGFVIDKFPISRPNLTFSTLTVSNMSPEDSSIYLCSVGVAGGTEAFFGQGTRLTVV.